One and the same sample provided the 11 T cell receptor beta chains below, sequenced in a study of CD8 T cells in Susac syndrome (dated by TCRdb to between 2017 and 2020). The library was generated by the immunoSEQ multiplex PCR assay. RNA was extracted using the RNeasy kit, and about 0.45 to 1 ug of the RNA was reverse transcribed with random hexamers. TCRdb cleaned the public reads at Q25 with fastp, built clones with MiXCR and kept in-frame beta chains. Rows are combined by CDR3 protein, so each entry shows the most common genes and DNA. The sample table records about 71,000 distinct CDR3 sequences; 93% of these occur just once. The biggest ten clones account for roughly 0.16% of the sample. The sample taken for sequencing was CD4+ T cells from PBMCs. Receptors originate from a human donor with Susac syndrome.

J is TRBJ2-2 and V is TRBV14; 7 bases agree with TRBD1. The CDR3 spans 16 residues. The trim removed 4 bases at V and 2 bases at J, leaving 7 bases unmatched. Germline-derived CDR1 and CDR2 are SGHDN and FVKESK. The CDR3 reads CASSPRQGPNTGELFF. The CDR3 DNA reads as TGTGCCAGCAGCCCCAGACAGGGTCCAAACACCGGGGAGCTGTTTTTT.

The rearrangement links TRBV2 to TRBJ2-3, with D maybe TRBD2 (7 bases). The CDR3 is 13 amino acids. Germline CDR1 SNHLY, CDR2 FYNNEI. The CDR3 region is CKGRGDGTDTQYF. CDR3 coding DNA: TGTAAGGGGAGGGGGGATGGCACAGATACGCAGTATTTT.

J is TRBJ2-1 and V is TRBV12-3 or TRBV12-4; TRBD2 might be the D (6 bases). The CDR3 has 14 residues. Between the trimmed V and J ends, which lost 5 bases and 4 bases, there was a span of 12 bases. In DNA, the CDR3 is TGTGCCAGCAGTCGGTTCGGGAGTTACAATGAGCAGTTCTTC. It is translated as CASSRFGSYNEQFF.

The chain employs TRBV5-6 and TRBJ2-2; 9 nucleotides match TRBD1. The CDR3 is made up of 15 amino acids. Losses at the gene ends were 5 bases for V and 4 bases for J; bases not matched to a gene: 6. Per germline, CDR1 SGHDT and CDR2 YYEEEE. The CDR3 DNA reads TGTGCCAGCAGATTCGACAGGGGGGTCACCGGGGAGCTGTTTTTT. Translation gives CASRFDRGVTGELFF.

The gene calls are TRBV5-5 and TRBJ1-1; D is unclear. The CDR3 sequence is 17 residues long. In germline, CDR1 is SGHKS, CDR2 YYEKEE (reference sequence). V was clipped by 3 bases and J by 0 bases, with 18 bases between them. CDR3 sequence: CASSSPWGVDMNTEAFF. In DNA form, the CDR3 reads TGTGCCAGCAGCTCCCCTTGGGGTGTCGACATGAACACTGAAGCTTTCTTT.

The V gene is TRBV4-3, the J gene TRBJ2-7, with D perhaps matching TRBD1 (5 bases). V lost 1 base, J lost 6 bases, and 16 bases lay in between. Germline lookup yields CDR1 LGHNA and CDR2 YSLEER. This CDR3 is built from 15 residues. For the CDR3, the DNA is TGCGCCAGCAGCCAAGGGCCTACATTGGGGCTCGAGCAGTACTTC. Residues: CASSQGPTLGLEQYF.

The rearrangement uses TRBV30 and TRBJ1-1; no clear D gene. The CDR3 runs 11 residues. CDR1 GTSNPN and CDR2 SVGIG come from the germline V gene (reference sequence). Trimming left V 2 bases short and J 5 bases short, with 6 bases between. The CDR3 nucleotides are TGTGCCTGGAGTTTAAGGACTGAAGCTTTCTTT. Translating it yields CAWSLRTEAFF.

The chain carries TRBV2 and TRBJ1-4; D is possibly TRBD1 (5 bases). CDR1 is SNHLY and CDR2 is FYNNEI in the germline V gene. V was trimmed by 6 bases and J by 8 bases, leaving 13 bases between them. The CDR3 length is 13 residues. The CDR3: CASRATAKEKLFF. The CDR3 DNA is TGTGCCAGCAGGGCGACAGCAAAGGAAAAACTGTTTTTT.

The chain recombines TRBV13 with TRBJ1-1; D is ambiguous. The germline CDR1 and CDR2 sequences are PRHDT and FYEKMQ (reference sequence). This CDR3 is 15 amino acids long. V lost 5 bases, J lost 3 bases, and 16 bases lay in between. The CDR3 nucleotides read TGTGCCAGCAGCCTTTACCGAGTCTGGGACACTGAAGCTTTCTTT. It yields the protein CASSLYRVWDTEAFF.

The chain uses TRBV20-1 and TRBJ1-5; 7 nucleotides match TRBD1. This CDR3 has 15 amino acids. Germline trimming cut 5 bases from V and 3 bases from J; bases unmatched to any gene: 10. Germline-derived CDR1 and CDR2 are DFQATT and SNEGSKA (reference sequence). DNA for the CDR3: TGCAGTGCTCCGACAGGGAGGGGGGTCAATCAGCCCCAGCATTTT. This encodes CSAPTGRGVNQPQHF.

The chain recombines TRBV14 with TRBJ2-3; 7 bases are shared with TRBD1. Germline-derived CDR1 and CDR2 are SGHDN and FVKESK. Unmatched junction bases numbered 5, after V lost 4 bases and J lost 1 base. CDR3 length equals 15 residues. For the CDR3, the DNA is TGTGCCAGCAGCCCCCAGACAGGGCGCACAGATACGCAGTATTTT. Its protein is CASSPQTGRTDTQYF.